This TCR beta chain is from a study of blood T cell repertoires in COVID-19. Whole-study context: COVID-19 samples from acute and convalescent phases originated in the United States, Italy and Spain.

Those enrolled in Seattle joined during active infection and were followed longitudinally afterward. In its sample, this clone was seen a few times. Methods used by the authors: Reference gene primer amplification gave nucleated cell count estimates. TCRdb's table, derived via immunoSEQ multiplex PCR, lists solely in-frame clones and lacks some. V and J calls and clone size come straight from that table; D and trimming were deduced from the DNA. The table records over 150,000 clones, approximately 81% of them present only once. The germline CDR1 and CDR2 sequences are SGHDT and YYEEEE. This CDR3 is 13 amino acids long. V shed 4 bases and J shed 4 bases, with 11 bases lying between them.

Material for sequencing was peripheral blood. This chain links TRBV5-6 with TRBJ1-2; weak D call: TRBD1 (5 bases). This sequence originates from a woman aged 55-75 years with COVID-19, enrolled during active disease. The CDR3 DNA reads as TGTGCCAGCAGCGGCAGGGCGATCTATGGCTACACCTTC. Protein sequence: CASSGRAIYGYTF.